This record looks at one T cell receptor beta chain sequence and its context. It has no known antigen specificity. No quality values exist for individual bases; no much larger clone is one base distant. This sample is part of a study of cytomegalovirus exposure and HLA in healthy donors (dated by TCRdb to about 2017). Some background on the complete study: An earlier analysis of roughly 610 of the donors reported approximately 300 Gb of sequence data and 95 million to 130 million unique TCR beta sequences obtained from about 200 million T cells. A later analysis re-analyzed previously published TCR beta repertoires from approximately 670 donors and added high-resolution HLA genotyping to study TCR occurrence patterns. Besides the first cohort of roughly 700 subjects, a separate validation cohort made up of 120 or so different subjects was used. A later genetic analysis took genome-wide SNP genotypes for about three fifths of the 666 donors and used that subset as a discovery cohort. The number of donors typed differed by locus, with about 629-640 for A, B, C, DRB1 and DQB1, approximately 500 for DQA1, some 570 for DPA1, and some 440 for DPB1. Rather than drawing on any new phenotypic data, the later analysis identified candidate immune exposures from TCR beta sequences and the way those sequences occurred across donors. Using immunosequencing, the study profiled T cell repertoires from 666 subjects and related those repertoires to cytomegalovirus serostatus. The study was designed to test whether signatures of past pathogen exposure could be identified by cataloging public T cell receptors. All discovery cohort repertoires had been generated on a single sequencing platform. Donor age, sex, ethnicity and CMV serostatus were compiled alongside the repertoire data. Among about 400 genotyped donors of the cohort, an average of around 240,000 unique TCR beta nucleotide sequences was sequenced per donor, of which about 19% were non-productive. An earlier analysis of 587 of the donors used high-throughput TCR beta sequencing to judge whether each TCR beta V gene segment behaved as functional or pseudogenic. An early release that covered some 640 HLA-typed donors contained about 300 gigabases of sequencing data and tens of millions of unique TCR sequences. A handful of DR-DQ haplotypes were treated as single units for association and clustering because of strong linkage in the cohort. To predict cytomegalovirus infection status, the study combined high-throughput TCR immunosequencing, statistical association of individual TCRs with disease status, and machine learning. Of the 300 to 500 genotyped donors, more than 75% were placed in the genetic ancestry cluster associated with self-reported Caucasian donors. Both class I and class II loci were covered by HLA typing, at four-digit resolution. Broader findings and caveats from the paper: According to the authors, the approach could potentially be generalized to other disease states and immunological phenotypes. When HLA alleles, especially DR and DQ, strongly co-occurred, TCR associations were difficult to assign to individual alleles. The classifier was reported to diagnose cytomegalovirus status with high specificity and sensitivity in both the original cohort and the validation cohort. According to a later analysis, most CMV-associated TCR beta chains appeared to be HLA-restricted, and the HLA associations seemed to be driven largely by CMV exposure. The study gave a list of 150 to 200 TCR beta chains associated with cytomegalovirus. Across donors, most TCR sequences were observed very rarely, whereas some public TCRs were present in many individuals. In a later analysis, around 17,000 TCR beta sequences were associated with specific HLA alleles at a false discovery rate of 0.05. Linkage disequilibrium might explain the correlated functional status among segregating V segments, but an unknown experimental factor could not be excluded. A further reported finding was that TCR beta sequences accurately predicted the HLA-A and HLA-B alleles for most subjects in the first cohort. The earlier analysis of 587 of the donors excluded some 16 rarely observed V segments, including chromosome 9 orphons, because counts were too low. A cluster of highly shared sequence variants was judged likely to represent a technical artifact of the sequencing pipeline. In a later genetic analysis, fewer N-insertions in productive TCRs were reported among donors in an Asian-associated ancestry cluster than the 666-donor mean. This cohort had only TCR beta chains sequenced, and the lack of alpha or paired-chain data limited which features could be detected. In a later analysis, several top co-occurrence clusters were reported to appear linked to parvovirus B19, influenza, CMV and Epstein-Barr virus. In vitro tests confirmed that a few of the cytomegalovirus-associated TCR beta chains recognize cytomegalovirus antigens. Broadly in line with IMGT annotations, most TCR beta V segments showed up in productive rearrangements about 90% or about 30% of the time in an earlier analysis of around 600 of the donors. The 87-base-pair reads could not distinguish some IMGT-functional V segments, including TRBV6-2 and TRBV6-3, so those segments were excluded. A later analysis found that HLA-associated TCR beta chains were more clonally expanded and had lower generation probabilities than equally common non-associated chains. Sequencing depth was assumed to be roughly uniform across donors in the presence/absence analyses, though that assumption may not hold. V-gene and J-gene trimming of TCR beta chains was associated with a missense DCLRE1C variant in a later genetic analysis, and the association was replicated in an independent cohort. A later analysis found that TCR association rates varied across HLA loci, with DRB1 alleles showing the most associated TCRs and HLA-C alleles the fewest. For the cohort, immune exposure information was limited to CMV serostatus. HLA typing was unavailable for some donors at each locus, so association tests used only the typed subset.

V drops 0 bases and J drops 11 bases, leaving 16 bases in between. Measured from the cysteine to the phenylalanine, the CDR3 is 14 residues long. This entry keeps only the CDR3 DNA: 42 bases, framed from base 1. The CDR1 and CDR2 encoded by the germline V gene (reference sequence) are WNHNN and SYGVQD. In total, roughly 710 healthy bone marrow donors made up the cohort. At the time of sampling, every cohort member was nominally healthy, though immune exposures that went unrecorded were likely present. The donor was CMV seropositive and was included in the group of some 290 seropositive cohort members. Each donor provided a peripheral blood sample, and peripheral blood mononuclear cells were used for TCR beta sequencing. Genomic DNA was extracted from the blood cell samples with the Qiagen DNeasy Blood Extraction Kit. Library generation was performed with the immunoSEQ multiplex PCR assay. The multiplex PCR relied on a mix of 60 forward primers for TCR Vbeta segments and 13 reverse primers for TCR Jbeta segments. A multiplex PCR assay on genomic DNA amplified the CDR3 region of rearranged TCR beta genes. On the Illumina HiSeq System, the amplified TCR beta libraries were sequenced as 87-base-pair reads. The authors' pipeline ran thus. A later analysis tallied some 79 million unique TCR beta chains across the 600 to 700 repertoires, and about 10 million of those chains were shared by two or more donors. Raw reads were error-corrected and collapsed into unique sequences with a nearest-neighbor algorithm that merged closely related sequences to remove PCR and sequencing errors. CDR3 sequences were aligned to IMGT reference sequences to assign V, D and J gene segments. Each retained sequence needed at least a six-nucleotide match to both a V gene segment and a J gene segment. A rearrangement was called productive if the CDR3 had no stop codons and remained in frame with V and J, and every other rearrangement was called non-productive. CDR3 was defined by IMGT convention, running from the second conserved V-encoded cysteine to the conserved J-encoded phenylalanine. The earlier analysis of 500 to 750 of the donors excluded any sequence lacking an unambiguous match to a single V gene segment. In an earlier analysis of several hundred of the donors, V segments were called functional above 56.7% productive rearrangements and were called segregating when the between-donor standard deviation exceeded 5%. A statistical classification framework was built for diagnosing cytomegalovirus status from the catalog of TCR beta chain sequences. V and J gene assignment, in a later analysis, came from comparing TCR nucleotide sequences with IMGT/GENE-DB human TR gene sequences. In a later analysis, CDR3 sequences and most-parsimonious VDJ recombination scenarios were assigned using the TCRdist pipeline. A later analysis defined each TCR beta chain by its CDR3 amino acid sequence plus V-gene family, and excluded reads lacking a unique V-gene family. To address suspected cross-contamination and a sequencing artifact, a later analysis removed several hundred highly shared, low-generation-probability nucleotide sequences. In a later analysis, a clonal expansion index for each public chain was calculated from normalized within-repertoire ranks of inferred template counts. Generation probabilities in a later analysis came from a VDJ recombination model fitted to out-of-frame rearrangements, and those results were checked against IGoR. Hypergeometric tests were used in a later analysis to score TCR-TCR, TCR-HLA and TCR-CMV co-occurrence, with a repertoire-size bias correction applied to the TCR pairs. To estimate false discovery rates, a later analysis permuted the HLA or CMV assignments 20 times. In a later analysis, co-occurring TCRs were grouped using DBSCAN, with TCRdist sequence similarity added in when clustering inside HLA-allele-positive subsets. For co-occurrence clustering, repertoires with fewer than 30,000 or more than 120,000 public chains were excluded, along with five repertoires with anomalous nucleotide sharing. TCRdb carries this immuneACCESS record with in-frame sequences only. Its versions omit some clonotypes, under half of them owing to an unresolved V gene in the studies checked, with the rest unexplained. The V and J calls and clone size come from that table; D and trimming were worked out from the DNA. This sample comprises fewer than 85,000 clones, more than 60% of them detected only once. The ten largest clones represent 5.5% to 7% of the sample.

The receptor was derived from a man younger than 35 in good health and CMV-seropositive. Sequencing was done on a sample of PBMCs. This chain is built from TRBV10-1 and TRBJ1-1; confidence is insufficient to name the D gene. The CDR3 here reads CASSESTTLGGAFF. The DNA reads TGCGCCAGCAGTGAGTCTACTACCCTAGGTGGGGCTTTCTTT.